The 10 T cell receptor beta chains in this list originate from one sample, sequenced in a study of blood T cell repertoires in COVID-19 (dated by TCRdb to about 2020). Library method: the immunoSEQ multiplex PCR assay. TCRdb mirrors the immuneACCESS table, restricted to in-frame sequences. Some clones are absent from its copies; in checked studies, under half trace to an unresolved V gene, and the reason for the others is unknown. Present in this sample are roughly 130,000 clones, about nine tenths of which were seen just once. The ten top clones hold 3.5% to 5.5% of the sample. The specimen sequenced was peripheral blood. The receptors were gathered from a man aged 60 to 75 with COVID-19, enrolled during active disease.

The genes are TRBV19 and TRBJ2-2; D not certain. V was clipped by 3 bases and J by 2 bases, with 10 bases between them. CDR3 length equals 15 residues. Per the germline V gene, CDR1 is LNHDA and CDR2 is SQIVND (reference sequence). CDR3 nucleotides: TGTGCCAGTAGTATTTTGCTTACAAACACCGGGGAGCTGTTTTTT. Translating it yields CASSILLTNTGELFF.

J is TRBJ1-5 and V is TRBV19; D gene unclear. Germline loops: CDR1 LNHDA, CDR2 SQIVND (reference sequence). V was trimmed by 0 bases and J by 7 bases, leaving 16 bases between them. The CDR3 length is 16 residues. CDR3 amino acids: CASSIDGPRGEQPQHF. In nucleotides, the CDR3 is TGTGCCAGTAGTATAGATGGGCCTCGGGGTGAACAGCCCCAGCATTTT.

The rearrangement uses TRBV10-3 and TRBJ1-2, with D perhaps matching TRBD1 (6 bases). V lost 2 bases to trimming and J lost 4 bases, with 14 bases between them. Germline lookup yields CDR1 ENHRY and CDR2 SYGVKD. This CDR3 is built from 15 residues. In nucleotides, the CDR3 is TGTGCCATCAGTGAGGGACAGTTAAGGGGCTATGGCTACACCTTC. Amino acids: CAISEGQLRGYGYTF.

The CDR3 DNA reads TGTGCCAGCAGCGCCGGACTAGCGGGAGCTGAGCAGTTCTTC. It specifies CASSAGLAGAEQFF. The genes are TRBV9 and TRBJ2-1, with 13 nucleotides matching TRBD2. With 3 bases clipped from V and 9 bases from J, the junction kept 3 bases outside the gene matches. This CDR3 has 14 amino acids. The V gene's germline CDR1 is SGDLS and CDR2 YYNGEE.

CDR3 in DNA: TGTGCCACCAGTGAGCCCACAGGGTCCGGGGCCAACGTCCTGACTTTC. Its protein product is CATSEPTGSGANVLTF. The chain carries TRBV24-1 and TRBJ2-6, with D tentatively TRBD1 (6 bases). The CDR3 loop spans 16 amino acids. V lost 4 bases and J lost 4, with 13 bases in between. Germline-derived CDR1 and CDR2 are KGHDR and SFDVKD.

CDR3 region: CASSLNGADYGYTF. The DNA for the CDR3 is TGTGCCAGCAGTTTAAATGGGGCAGACTATGGCTACACCTTC. The gene calls are TRBV27 and TRBJ1-2; D is possibly TRBD1 (5 bases). Germline V gene data show CDR1 as MNHEY and CDR2 as SMNVEV (reference sequence). Trimming removed 2 bases at V and 3 bases at J, with 10 bases between. The CDR3 contains 14 residues.

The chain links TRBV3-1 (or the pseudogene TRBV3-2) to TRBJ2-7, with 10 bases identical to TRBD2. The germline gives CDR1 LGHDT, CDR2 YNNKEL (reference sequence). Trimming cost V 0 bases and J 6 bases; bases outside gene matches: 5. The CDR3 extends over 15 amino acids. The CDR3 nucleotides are TGTGCCAGCAGCCAAGACGCCCTAGCGGGAGTCGAGCAGTACTTC. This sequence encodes CASSQDALAGVEQYF.

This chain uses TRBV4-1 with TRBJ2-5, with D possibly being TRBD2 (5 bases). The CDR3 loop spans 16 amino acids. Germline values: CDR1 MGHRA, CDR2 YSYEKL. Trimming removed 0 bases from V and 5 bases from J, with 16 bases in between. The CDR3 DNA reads TGCGCCAGCAGCCAAGATAGGACTTCATTACGGGAGACCCAGTACTTC. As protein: CASSQDRTSLRETQYF.

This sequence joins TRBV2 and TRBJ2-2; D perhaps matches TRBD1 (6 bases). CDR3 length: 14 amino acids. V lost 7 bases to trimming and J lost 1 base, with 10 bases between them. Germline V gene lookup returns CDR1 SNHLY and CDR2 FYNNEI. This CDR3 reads CASKWTENTGELFF. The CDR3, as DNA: TGTGCCAGCAAATGGACAGAGAACACCGGGGAGCTGTTTTTT.

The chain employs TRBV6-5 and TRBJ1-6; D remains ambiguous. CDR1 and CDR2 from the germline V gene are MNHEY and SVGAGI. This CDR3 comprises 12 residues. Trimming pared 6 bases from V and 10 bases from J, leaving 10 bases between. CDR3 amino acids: CASSTLRSPLHF. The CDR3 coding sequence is TGTGCCAGCAGCACCCTGCGATCACCCCTCCACTTT.